The source of this T cell receptor (beta chain) is a study of OX40 agonist ivuxolimab in advanced cancers. Here immunoSEQ multiplex PCR was the method, and the copy in TCRdb shows in-frame clones only, minus some. The table has more than 65,000 clones, roughly 81% seen once. This sequence was found in an adult with an advanced solid tumor such as melanoma, head and neck, liver or kidney cancer. Source: CD4+ or CD8+ T cells sorted from blood, taken in a trial of the OX40 agonist ivuxolimab.

The CDR3 spells CASSPPPAGRYNEQFF. The CDR3 DNA reads TGTGCCAGCAGTCCCCCCCCCGCGGGACGCTACAATGAGCAGTTCTTC. The V and J genes are TRBV27 and TRBJ2-1, with a tentative D call TRBD2 (6 bases). This CDR3 comprises 16 residues. Trimming took 5 bases from V and 3 from J, leaving 17 bases between them. CDR1 is MNHEY, CDR2 SMNVEV, per germline (reference sequence).